The entry that follows covers one TCR beta chain sequence. Per the original data handling: Nucleated cell counts were estimated from reference gene primer amplification. Assay used: immunoSEQ multiplex PCR; TCRdb lists only in-frame clones, some missing. For V, J and clone size, that table is used; D and trimming come from the DNA. The sample lists about 98,000 clones, more than 60% occurring once. This sample is drawn from a study of blood T cell repertoires in COVID-19. About the research overall: COVID-19 samples collected from the United States, Italy and Spain covered acute and convalescent phases. Sources were T cells, B-cell-depleted T cells, or PBMCs; the material itself was cDNA or gDNA.

This CDR3 region has 13 residues. V lost 7 bases, J lost 5 bases, and 6 bases stayed unmatched. The TCR sequence derives from a man aged 65 to 85 with acute or convalescent COVID-19. Sequenced material: peripheral blood. The rearrangement uses TRBV12-3 or TRBV12-4 and TRBJ2-3, with 7 bases that match TRBD2. The chain's CDR3 is CASTKLAKDTQYF. Here the CDR3 DNA reads TGTGCCAGCACCAAACTAGCGAAAGATACGCAGTATTTT.